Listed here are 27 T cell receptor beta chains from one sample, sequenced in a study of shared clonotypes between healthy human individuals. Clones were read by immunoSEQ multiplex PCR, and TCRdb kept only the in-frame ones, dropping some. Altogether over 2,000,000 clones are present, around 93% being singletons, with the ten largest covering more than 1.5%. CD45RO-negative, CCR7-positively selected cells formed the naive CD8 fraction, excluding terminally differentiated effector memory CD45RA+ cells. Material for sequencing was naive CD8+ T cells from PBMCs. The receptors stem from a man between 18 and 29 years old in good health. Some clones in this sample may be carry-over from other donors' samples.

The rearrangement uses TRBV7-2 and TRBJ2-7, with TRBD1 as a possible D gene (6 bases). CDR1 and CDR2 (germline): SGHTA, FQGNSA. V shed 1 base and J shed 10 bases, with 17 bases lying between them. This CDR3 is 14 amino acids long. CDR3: CASSLGARGISQYF. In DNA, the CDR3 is TGTGCCAGCAGCTTAGGGGCAAGGGGGATAAGTCAGTACTTC.

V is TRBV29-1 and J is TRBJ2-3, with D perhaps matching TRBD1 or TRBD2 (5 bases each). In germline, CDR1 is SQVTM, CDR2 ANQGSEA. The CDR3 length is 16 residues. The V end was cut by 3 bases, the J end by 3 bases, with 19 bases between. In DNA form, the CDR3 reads TGCAGCGTTGAGAAGGCGGAACTAGGGGCGACAGATACGCAGTATTTT. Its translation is CSVEKAELGATDTQYF.

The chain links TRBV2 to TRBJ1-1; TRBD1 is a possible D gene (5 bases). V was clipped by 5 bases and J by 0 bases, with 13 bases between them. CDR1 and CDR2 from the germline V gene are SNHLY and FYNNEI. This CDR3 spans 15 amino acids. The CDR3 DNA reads TGTGCCAGCAGTCTCCGGGGCGCCATGAACACTGAAGCTTTCTTT. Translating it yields CASSLRGAMNTEAFF.

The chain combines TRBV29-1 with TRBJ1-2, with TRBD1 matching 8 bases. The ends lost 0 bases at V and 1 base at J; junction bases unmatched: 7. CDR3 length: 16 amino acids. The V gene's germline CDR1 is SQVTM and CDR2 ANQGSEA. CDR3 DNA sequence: TGCAGCGTTGAAGATAACCGGGACAGGCATAACTATGGCTACACCTTC. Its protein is CSVEDNRDRHNYGYTF.

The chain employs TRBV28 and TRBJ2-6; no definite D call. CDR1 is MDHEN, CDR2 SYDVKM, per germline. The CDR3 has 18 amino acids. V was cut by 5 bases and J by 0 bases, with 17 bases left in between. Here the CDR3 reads CASSHIWTETSGANVLTF. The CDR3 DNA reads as TGTGCCAGCAGTCACATATGGACGGAGACCTCTGGGGCCAACGTCCTGACTTTC.

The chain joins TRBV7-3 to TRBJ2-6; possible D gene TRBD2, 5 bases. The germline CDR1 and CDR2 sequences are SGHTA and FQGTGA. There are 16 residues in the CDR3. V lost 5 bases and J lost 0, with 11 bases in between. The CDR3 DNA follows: TGTGCCAGCAGCCCACGGAGGAGCTCTGGGGCCAACGTCCTGACTTTC. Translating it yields CASSPRRSSGANVLTF.

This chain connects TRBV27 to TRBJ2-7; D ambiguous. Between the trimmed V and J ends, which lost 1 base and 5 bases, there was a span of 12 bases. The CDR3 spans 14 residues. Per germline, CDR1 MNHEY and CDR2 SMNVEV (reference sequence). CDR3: CASSLLGGVHEQYF. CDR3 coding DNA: TGTGCCAGCAGTTTATTGGGTGGGGTCCACGAGCAGTACTTC.

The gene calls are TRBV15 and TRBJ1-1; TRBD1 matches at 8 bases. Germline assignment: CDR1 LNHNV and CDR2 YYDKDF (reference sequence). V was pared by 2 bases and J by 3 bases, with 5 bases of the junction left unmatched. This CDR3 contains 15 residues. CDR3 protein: CATSRIGQGDTEAFF. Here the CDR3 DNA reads TGTGCCACCAGCAGAATCGGACAGGGAGACACTGAAGCTTTCTTT.

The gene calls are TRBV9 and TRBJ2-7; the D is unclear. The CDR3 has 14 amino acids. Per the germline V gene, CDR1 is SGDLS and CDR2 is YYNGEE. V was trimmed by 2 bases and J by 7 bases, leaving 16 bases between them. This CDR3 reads CASSVRLVAREQYF. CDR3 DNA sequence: TGTGCCAGCAGCGTTAGACTCGTGGCCAGGGAGCAGTACTTC. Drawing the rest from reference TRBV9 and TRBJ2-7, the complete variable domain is DSGVTQTPKHLITATGQRVTLRCSPRSGDLSVYWYQQSLDQGLQFLIQYYNGEERAKGNILERFSAQQFPDLHSELNLSSLELGDSALYFCASSVRLVAREQYFGPGTRLTVT.

The CDR3 nucleotides read TGTGCCAGCAGTTCACCGACTAGCGGGAGGGACAATGAGCAGTTCTTC. As protein: CASSSPTSGRDNEQFF. This chain joins TRBV27 and TRBJ2-1, with 14 bases fitting TRBD2. The CDR3 spans 16 residues. The ends lost 4 bases at V and 5 bases at J; junction bases unmatched: 4. Germline CDR1 is MNHEY and CDR2 is SMNVEV (reference sequence).

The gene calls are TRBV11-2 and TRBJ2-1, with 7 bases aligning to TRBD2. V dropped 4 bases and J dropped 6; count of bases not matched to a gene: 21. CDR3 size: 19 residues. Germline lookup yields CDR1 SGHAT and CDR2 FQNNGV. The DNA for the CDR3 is TGTGCCAGCAGCTGGACGGCAGATCGGGGGGATCATAAACTCAATGAGCAGTTCTTC. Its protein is CASSWTADRGDHKLNEQFF.

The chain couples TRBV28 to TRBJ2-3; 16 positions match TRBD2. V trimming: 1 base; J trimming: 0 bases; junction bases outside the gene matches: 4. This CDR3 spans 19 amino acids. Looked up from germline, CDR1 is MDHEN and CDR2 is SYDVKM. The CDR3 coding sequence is TGTGCCAGCAGTTTATTGGGACTAGCGGGAGGGCTTAGCACAGATACGCAGTATTTT. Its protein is CASSLLGLAGGLSTDTQYF.

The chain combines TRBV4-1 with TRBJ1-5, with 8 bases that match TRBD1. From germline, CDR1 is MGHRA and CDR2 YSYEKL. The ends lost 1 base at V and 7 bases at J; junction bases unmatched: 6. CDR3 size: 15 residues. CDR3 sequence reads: CASSQGTGWEQPQHF. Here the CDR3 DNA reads TGCGCCAGCAGCCAAGGGACAGGGTGGGAACAGCCCCAGCATTTT.

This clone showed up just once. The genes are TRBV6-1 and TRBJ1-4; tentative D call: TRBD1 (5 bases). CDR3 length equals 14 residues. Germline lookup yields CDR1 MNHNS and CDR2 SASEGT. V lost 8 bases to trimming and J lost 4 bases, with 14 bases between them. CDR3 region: CASLETVYNEKLFF. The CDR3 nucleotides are TGTGCCAGCCTTGAGACAGTTTATAATGAAAAACTGTTTTTT.

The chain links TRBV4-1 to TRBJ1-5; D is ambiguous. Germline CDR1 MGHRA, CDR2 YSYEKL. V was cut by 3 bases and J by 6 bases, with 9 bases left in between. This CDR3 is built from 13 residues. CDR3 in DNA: TGCGCCAGCAGCCAGGTGTCGAGTCAGCCCCAGCATTTT. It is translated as CASSQVSSQPQHF.

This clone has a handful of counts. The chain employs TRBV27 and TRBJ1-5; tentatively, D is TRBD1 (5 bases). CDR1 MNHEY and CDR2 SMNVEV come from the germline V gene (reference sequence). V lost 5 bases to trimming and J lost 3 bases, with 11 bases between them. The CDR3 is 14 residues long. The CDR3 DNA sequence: TGTGCCAGCAGTCCCTACAGGACCAATCAGCCCCAGCATTTT. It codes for CASSPYRTNQPQHF.

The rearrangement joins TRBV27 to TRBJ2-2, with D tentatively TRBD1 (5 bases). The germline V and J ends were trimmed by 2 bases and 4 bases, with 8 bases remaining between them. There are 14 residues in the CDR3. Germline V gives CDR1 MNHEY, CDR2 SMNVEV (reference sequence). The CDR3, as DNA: TGTGCCAGCAGTTTACAGGGAAGCACCGGGGAGCTGTTTTTT. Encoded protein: CASSLQGSTGELFF.

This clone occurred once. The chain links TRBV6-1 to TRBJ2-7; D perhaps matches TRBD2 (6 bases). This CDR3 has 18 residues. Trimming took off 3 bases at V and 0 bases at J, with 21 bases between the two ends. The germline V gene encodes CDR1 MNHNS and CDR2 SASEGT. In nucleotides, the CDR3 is TGTGCCAGCAGTGAGGGTGTGGGCGCGGGACCAAACTCCTACGAGCAGTACTTC. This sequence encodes CASSEGVGAGPNSYEQYF.

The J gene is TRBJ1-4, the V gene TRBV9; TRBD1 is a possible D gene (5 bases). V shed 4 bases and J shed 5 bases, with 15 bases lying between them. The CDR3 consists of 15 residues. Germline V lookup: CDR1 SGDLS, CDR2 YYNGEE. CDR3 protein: CASSLQTGRNEKLFF. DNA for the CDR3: TGTGCCAGCAGCCTGCAAACAGGCCGAAATGAAAAACTGTTTTTT.

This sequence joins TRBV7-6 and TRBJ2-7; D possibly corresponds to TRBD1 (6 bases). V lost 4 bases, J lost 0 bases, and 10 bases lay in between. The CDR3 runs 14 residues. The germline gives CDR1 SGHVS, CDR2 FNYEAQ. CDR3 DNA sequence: TGTGCCAGCAGCTGGACAGAGGACTCCTACGAGCAGTACTTC. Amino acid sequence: CASSWTEDSYEQYF. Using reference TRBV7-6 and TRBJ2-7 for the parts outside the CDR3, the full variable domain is GAGVSQSPRYKVTKRGQDVALRCDPISGHVSLYWYRQALGQGPEFLTYFNYEAQQDKSGLPNDRFSAERPEGSISTLTIQRTEQRDSAMYRCASSWTEDSYEQYFGPGTRLTVT.

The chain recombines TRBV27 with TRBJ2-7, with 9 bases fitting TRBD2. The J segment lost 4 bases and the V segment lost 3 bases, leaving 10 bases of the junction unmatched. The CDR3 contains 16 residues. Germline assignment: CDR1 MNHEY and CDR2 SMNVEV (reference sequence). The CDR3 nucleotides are TGTGCCAGCAGTTTCGGTAGCGGGAGTTTAAATTACGAGCAGTACTTC. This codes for CASSFGSGSLNYEQYF.

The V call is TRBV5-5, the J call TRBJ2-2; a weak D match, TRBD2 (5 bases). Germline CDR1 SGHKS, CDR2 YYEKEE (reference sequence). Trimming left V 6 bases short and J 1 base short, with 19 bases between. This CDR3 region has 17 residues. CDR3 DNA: TGTGCCAGCACCGATTATCCCGGGGAGAGGAACACCGGGGAGCTGTTTTTT. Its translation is CASTDYPGERNTGELFF.

DNA for the CDR3: TGTGCCAGCAGTACCCGCCAGGGTGGGTATGGGAATCAGCCCCAGCATTTT. This codes for CASSTRQGGYGNQPQHF. V gene TRBV28 combines with J gene TRBJ1-5; TRBD1 might be the D (5 bases). Germline V CDR1 and CDR2: MDHEN, SYDVKM. The CDR3 length is 17 residues. The V end was cut by 5 bases, the J end by 4 bases, with 21 bases between.

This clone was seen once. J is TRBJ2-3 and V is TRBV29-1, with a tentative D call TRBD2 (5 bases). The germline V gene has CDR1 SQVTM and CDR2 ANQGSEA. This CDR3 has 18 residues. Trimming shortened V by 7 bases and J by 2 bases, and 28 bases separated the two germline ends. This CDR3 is CSDRRSGEPGGLTDTQYF. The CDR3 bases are TGCAGCGACCGACGGAGCGGTGAGCCAGGTGGCCTCACAGATACGCAGTATTTT.

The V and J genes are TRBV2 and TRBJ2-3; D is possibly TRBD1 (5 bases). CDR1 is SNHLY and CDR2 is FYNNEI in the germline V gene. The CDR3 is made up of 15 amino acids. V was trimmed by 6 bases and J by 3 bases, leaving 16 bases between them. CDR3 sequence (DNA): TGTGCCAGCAGCGGCCGACAGAGACGTACAGATACGCAGTATTTT. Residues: CASSGRQRRTDTQYF.

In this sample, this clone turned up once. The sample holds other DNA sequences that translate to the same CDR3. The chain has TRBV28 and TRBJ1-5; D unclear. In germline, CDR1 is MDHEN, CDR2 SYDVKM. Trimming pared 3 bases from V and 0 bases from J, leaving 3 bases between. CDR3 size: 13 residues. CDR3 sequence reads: CASSFSSNQPQHF. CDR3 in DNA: TGTGCCAGCAGTTTTTCTAGCAATCAGCCCCAGCATTTT.

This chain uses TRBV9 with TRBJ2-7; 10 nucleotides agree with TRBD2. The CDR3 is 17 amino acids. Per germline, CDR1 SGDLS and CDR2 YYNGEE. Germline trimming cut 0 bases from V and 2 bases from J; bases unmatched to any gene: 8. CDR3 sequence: CASSVAREAGGPYEQYF. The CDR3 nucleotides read TGTGCCAGCAGCGTAGCTCGCGAAGCGGGAGGGCCCTACGAGCAGTACTTC. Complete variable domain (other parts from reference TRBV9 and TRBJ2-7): DSGVTQTPKHLITATGQRVTLRCSPRSGDLSVYWYQQSLDQGLQFLIQYYNGEERAKGNILERFSAQQFPDLHSELNLSSLELGDSALYFCASSVAREAGGPYEQYFGPGTRLTVT.